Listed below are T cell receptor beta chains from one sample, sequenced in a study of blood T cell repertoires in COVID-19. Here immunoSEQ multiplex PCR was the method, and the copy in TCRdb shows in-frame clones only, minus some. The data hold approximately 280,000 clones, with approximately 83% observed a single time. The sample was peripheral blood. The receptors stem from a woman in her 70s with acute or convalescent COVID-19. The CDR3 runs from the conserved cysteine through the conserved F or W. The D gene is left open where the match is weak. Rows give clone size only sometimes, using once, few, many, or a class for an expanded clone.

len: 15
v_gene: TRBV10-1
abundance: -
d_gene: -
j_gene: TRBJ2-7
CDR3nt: TGCGCCAGCAGTGAGTCTTCGGTGGGGGGGCCTGGGCAGTACTTC
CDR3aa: CASSESSVGGPGQYF

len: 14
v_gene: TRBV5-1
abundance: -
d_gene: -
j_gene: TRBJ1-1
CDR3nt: TGCGCCAGCAGCTTGGTCGGGGTAATGGCTGAAGCTTTCTTT
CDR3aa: CASSLVGVMAEAFF

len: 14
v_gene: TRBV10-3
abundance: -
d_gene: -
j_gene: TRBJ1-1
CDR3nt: TGTGCCATCAGTGAGTCGACCGGGGTCGGTGAAGCTTTCTTT
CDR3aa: CAISESTGVGEAFF

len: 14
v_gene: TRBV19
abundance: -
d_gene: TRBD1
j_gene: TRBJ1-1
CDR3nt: TGTGCCAGTAGTTCGATTGGACAGGGCGAAAGAGCTTTCTTT
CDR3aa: CASSSIGQGERAFF

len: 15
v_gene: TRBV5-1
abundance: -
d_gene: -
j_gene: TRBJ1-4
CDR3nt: TGCGCCAGCAGCCCGGTGGTGGGGCTTAATGAAAAACTGTTTTTT
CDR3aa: CASSPVVGLNEKLFF

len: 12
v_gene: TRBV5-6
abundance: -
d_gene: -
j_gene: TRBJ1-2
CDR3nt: TGTGCCAGCAGCTTGGTAGGGGATGGCTACACCTTC
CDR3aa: CASSLVGDGYTF

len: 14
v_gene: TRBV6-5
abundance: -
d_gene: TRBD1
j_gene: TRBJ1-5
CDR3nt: TGTGCCAGCAGTTTACAGGGGAATAGTAAGCCCCAGCATTTT
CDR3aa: CASSLQGNSKPQHF

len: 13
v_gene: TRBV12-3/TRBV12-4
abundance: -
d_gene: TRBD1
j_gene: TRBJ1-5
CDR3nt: TGTGCCAGCGGGGACAGACCGAATCAGCCCCAGCATTTT
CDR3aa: CASGDRPNQPQHF

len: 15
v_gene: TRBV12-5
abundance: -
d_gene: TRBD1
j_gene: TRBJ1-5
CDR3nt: TGTGCTAGTGGTCTCGGACAGGGGGCGAATCAGCCCCAGCATTTT
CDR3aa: CASGLGQGANQPQHF

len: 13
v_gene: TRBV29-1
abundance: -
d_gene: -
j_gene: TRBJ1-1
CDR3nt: TGCAGCGTTGTGGGCCGGAAGAACACTGAAGCTTTCTTT
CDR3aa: CSVVGRKNTEAFF

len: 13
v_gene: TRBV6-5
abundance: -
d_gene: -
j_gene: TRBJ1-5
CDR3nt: TGTGCCAGCAGCCTAGACAGCAATCAGCCCCAGCATTTT
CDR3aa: CASSLDSNQPQHF

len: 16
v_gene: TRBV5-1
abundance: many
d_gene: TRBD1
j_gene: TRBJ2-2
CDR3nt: TGCGCCAGCAGCTTGGCCGGGACAGGGAACACCGGGGAGCTGTTTTTT
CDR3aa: CASSLAGTGNTGELFF

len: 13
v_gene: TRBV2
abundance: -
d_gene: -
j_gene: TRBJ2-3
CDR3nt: TGTGCCAGCAGTCGACAGGGCACAGATACGCAGTATTTT
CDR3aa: CASSRQGTDTQYF

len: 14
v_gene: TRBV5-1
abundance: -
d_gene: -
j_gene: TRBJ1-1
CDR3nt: TGCGCCAGCAGCGGGACCCAGGGGCGCACTGAAGCTTTCTTT
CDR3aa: CASSGTQGRTEAFF

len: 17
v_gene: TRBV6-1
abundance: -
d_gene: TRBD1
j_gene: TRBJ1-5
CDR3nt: TGTGCCAGCAGTGAAATGAGGACAGGATATTTCAATCAGCCCCAGCATTTT
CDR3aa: CASSEMRTGYFNQPQHF

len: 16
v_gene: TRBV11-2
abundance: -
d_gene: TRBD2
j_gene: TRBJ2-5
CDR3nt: TGTGCCAGCAGCTTCGGGACTAGCGGGGAAATAGAGACCCAGTACTTC
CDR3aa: CASSFGTSGEIETQYF

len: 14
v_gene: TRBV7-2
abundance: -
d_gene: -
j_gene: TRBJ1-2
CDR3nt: TGTGCCAGCAGCTTCCCCTCGGGACTTCGGGGCTACACCTTC
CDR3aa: CASSFPSGLRGYTF

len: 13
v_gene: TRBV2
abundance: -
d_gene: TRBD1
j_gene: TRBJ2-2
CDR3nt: TGTGCCAGCGCCGGACAGGGCACCGGGGAGCTGTTTTTT
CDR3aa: CASAGQGTGELFF

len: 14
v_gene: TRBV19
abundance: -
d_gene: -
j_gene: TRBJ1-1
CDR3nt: TGTGCCAGTAGTATGATTAATAGGGAGACTGAAGCTTTCTTT
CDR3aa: CASSMINRETEAFF

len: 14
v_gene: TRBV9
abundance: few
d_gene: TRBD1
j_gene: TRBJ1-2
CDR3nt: TGTGCCAGCAGCCCCCAGGACAGGGCGGGTGGCTACACCTTC
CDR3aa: CASSPQDRAGGYTF

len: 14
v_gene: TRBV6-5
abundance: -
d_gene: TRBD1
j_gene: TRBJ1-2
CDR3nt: TGTGCCAGCAGTTACACCCAGGGGGGCTATGGCTACACCTTC
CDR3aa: CASSYTQGGYGYTF

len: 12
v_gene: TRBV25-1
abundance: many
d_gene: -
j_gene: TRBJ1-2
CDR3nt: TGTGCCAGCAGTGGACAGCCCTATGGCTACACCTTC
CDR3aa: CASSGQPYGYTF

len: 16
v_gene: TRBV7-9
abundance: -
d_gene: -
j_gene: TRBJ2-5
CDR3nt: TGTGCCAGCAGCTTAGGGGCAGGGGCGGCCTTGGAGACCCAGTACTTC
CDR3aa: CASSLGAGAALETQYF

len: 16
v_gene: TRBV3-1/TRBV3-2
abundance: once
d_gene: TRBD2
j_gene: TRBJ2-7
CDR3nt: TGTGCCAGCAGCCAAGGGTCCGGGGGGGCCTCCTACGAGCAGTACTTC
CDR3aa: CASSQGSGGASYEQYF

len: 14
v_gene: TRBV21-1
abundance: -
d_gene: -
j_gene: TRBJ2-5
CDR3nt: TGTGCCAGCAGCAAAGGCGGAGGGATTGAGACCCAGTACTTC
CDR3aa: CASSKGGGIETQYF